This TCR beta chain originates from a study of identical twins (dated by TCRdb to 2016 to 2017). Study-level background: The study deep-sequenced TCR alpha and beta repertoires from monozygotic twins, unrelated adults of various ages and cord blood to test whether fetal clonotypes persist. To rule out contamination, replicate twin experiments were performed at different times with different library preparation protocols. The investigation overall reported the following: Fewer insertions were carried by abundant cord blood beta clonotypes, a similar but weaker trend appeared in young adult naive repertoires, and no such trend appeared in memory repertoires. The excess sharing between twins in beta out-of-frame sequences was weaker because fewer shared sequences reduced the signal-to-noise ratio. In monozygotic twins, out-of-frame TCR alpha sharing was systematically underestimated by recombination models, although the models agreed with sharing between unrelated individuals. Invariant T cells such as MAIT and iNKT could partly confound zero-insertion analyses, although diverse VJ usage argued against such confounding for most clonotypes. Because the same donors could not be followed over many years, conclusions were based on cross-sectional statistical analysis. Compared with coincidental sharing between unrelated individuals, out-of-frame TCR alpha sequences shared between twins had an excess of sequences with low generation probability.

Reading from cysteine to phenylalanine, the CDR3 counts 13 amino acids. Left in the record is the CDR3 DNA by itself, 39 bases read in frame from the first base. Trimming removed 0 bases from V and 5 bases from J, leaving 7 bases between the germline ends. CDR1 and CDR2 (MNHEY, SVGAGI) derive from the germline V gene. All donors were healthy Caucasians. Three pairs of female monozygotic twins, all aged roughly 18 to 30 years, were included in the twin cohort. Positive isolation kits from Invitrogen were used to isolate CD4+ and CD8+ T cell populations. This clonotype has just a few counts. Its cognate antigen has yet to be identified. Base quality data are lacking; no much larger clone is found one base away. The library was built by means of 5' RACE. Sequencing used an Illumina HiSeq 2000. A universal primer binding site was introduced by template switching, and a unique molecular identifier was present in the final cDNA, enabling accurate counting of TCR cDNA molecules. Specific primers in the conserved constant-segment region were used to synthesize first-strand cDNA for TCR alpha and beta chains. Each cDNA library was double barcoded, with a SMART-Mk sample barcode plus Illumina barcodes, to control for contamination. Two successive PCR steps introduced TruSeq adapter sequences along with Illumina sample barcodes. The Illumina HiSeq platform was used with custom primers to sequence TCR alpha and beta cDNA libraries. The study's own analysis went as follows. Raw reads were processed with MiGEC to extract unique molecular identifiers, and MiXCR was used to determine CDR3 positions. For each individual, recombination models were inferred using an EM algorithm with the repgenHMM and IGoR tools. The analysis of shared clonotypes was done with the tcR package in R, with sharing normalized by the product of cloneset sizes. To study raw recombination without the effects of thymic and clonal selection, out-of-frame nonproductive sequences were analyzed. TCRdb reprocessing: public reads trimmed at Q25 with fastp, clones called with MiXCR, in-frame beta chains kept. When rows share a CDR3 protein, they turn into one entry using the most common DNA and genes. The V and J calls were not made by the authors but by TCRdb's processing. The sample profile shows roughly 540,000 distinct CDR3 sequences; approximately 22% of them were found once. The ten largest account for roughly 0.91% of the sample.

These data also featured in a second study, about T cells expressing NK-cell markers. In that second paper, the authors write: TCR beta-chain repertoires were profiled in sorted CD3+CD56+NKG2C+, CD3+CD56+NKG2C- and CD3+CD56-NKG2C+ T-cell subsets from about 8 donors. Of the eight sequenced donors, seven were found to be HCMV-seropositive and one was found to be HCMV-seronegative. To restrict sorting to alphabetaTCR-expressing T cells, an anti-gammadeltaTCR antibody was added in several experiments. In several donors, the dominant CD3+CD56+NKG2C+ clonotypes were found to rank among the top 10 CD8+ clonotypes and to make up 1.0-7.0% of CD8+ T cells. Those dominant clonotypes were again the most abundant among CD3+CD56-NKG2C+ cells in a handful of donors, at about 28.3-65%. Whether the expanded NKG2C-expressing T cell clones were specific for HCMV antigens was left unclear. Randomly selected healthy volunteers, three men and five women, were used as the eight sequenced donors. HCMV serostatus was determined by detecting HCMV-specific IgG in serum with a commercial ELISA kit. Reads were demultiplexed and grouped by UMI with MIGEC, and clonotypes were assembled and quantified with MiTCR. Only TCR cDNA sequences supported by at least two reads were kept to exclude erroneous sequences. Downstream repertoire analysis used the tcR package, and clonotypes were matched across fractions by CDR3 nucleotide sequence plus V segment. Antigen specificity was annotated against VDJdb with VDJmatch, allowing one amino acid substitution in CDR3.

Sample: CD4+ T cells sorted from blood. This clonotype was sampled from a young woman in good health. This chain is built from TRBV6-5 and TRBJ1-1, with no confident D gene call. The DNA sequence follows: TGTGCCAGCAGTTACTCCGCTCAAACTGAAGCTTTCTTT. Its coded protein is CASSYSAQTEAFF.